The present T cell receptor (beta chain) was sequenced within a study of glioma-infiltrating T cells after dendritic cell vaccination. General study findings and limits: Survival was not directly related to TCR clonality in these patients.

Primers: 60 V beta forward and 13 J beta reverse. Profiled with immunoSEQ multiplex PCR; TCRdb holds only in-frame clones, not every one. Of about 99,000 clones in the sample, 80% are singletons; the top ten hold 5% to 7%. The CDR3 runs to 16 residues. Trimming pared 2 bases from V and 3 bases from J, leaving 17 bases between. Germline-derived CDR1 and CDR2 are PRHDT and FYEKMQ (reference sequence). Time point reported: after dendritic cell vaccination, including at tumor progression/relapse. Note on this clone: Its antigen is not identified.

The sequencing here drew on blood, taken after dendritic cell vaccination. The receptor was derived from a human donor with glioblastoma. J is TRBJ2-7 and V is TRBV13, with D possibly matching TRBD1 (6 bases). CDR3 bases: TGTGCCAGCAGCTTAAGTCGTGGGACAAAGTTCTACGAGCAGTACTTC. Its protein product is CASSLSRGTKFYEQYF. Variable domain in full (rest from reference TRBV13 and TRBJ2-7): AAGVIQSPRHLIKEKRETATLKCYPIPRHDTVYWYQQGPGQDPQFLISFYEKMQSDKGSIPDRFSAQQFSDYHSELNMSSLELGDSALYFCASSLSRGTKFYEQYFGPGTRLTVT.